The 3 T cell receptor beta chains presented below share a single source sample, sequenced in a study of human T cells and chemical hapten exposure. TCRdb analysed the RACE reads with MiXCR anew, one entry per CDR3 protein. The sample contains 96,000 or so distinct CDR3 sequences, over 7.5% of which appear only once. The sample's time point: patch test 2, 6 weeks after DPC sensitization. Treatment specified: therapeutic diphenylcyclopropenone sensitization with weekly scalp DPC. The sequencing used whole blood, collected in connection with sensitization to the hapten diphenylcyclopropenone (DPC). Source of these receptors: a woman aged 40 to 50 with alopecia areata. Some clones in this sample may be carry-over from other donors' samples.

Points on this clonotype: Possible read error: a much larger clone is one base away. The chain is built from TRBV7-2 and TRBJ1-4, with TRBD1 matching over 10 bases. This CDR3 region has 17 residues. The V gene's germline CDR1 is SGHTA and CDR2 FQGNSA. The CDR3 is CAGSLGSPGTGAEKLFF. For the CDR3, the DNA is TGTGCCGGCAGCTTAGGGAGTCCCGGGACAGGGGCCGAAAAACTGTTTTTT.

This clonotype came up a few times. The rearrangement links TRBV7-9 to TRBJ1-3; D perhaps matches TRBD1 (5 bases). CDR3 length: 15 amino acids. The V end lost 6 bases, the J end lost 4 bases, and 16 bases lay between the germline ends. In germline, CDR1 is SEHNR, CDR2 FQNEAQ (reference sequence). CDR3 in amino acids: CASRGDYGAGNTIYF. CDR3 coding DNA: TGTGCCAGCAGGGGGGATTACGGAGCGGGAAACACCATATATTTT.

This clonotype was counted at least ten times. The rearrangement links TRBV6-5 to TRBJ1-1, with a tentative D call TRBD1 (6 bases). Germline V gene sequence: CDR1 MNHEY, CDR2 SVGAGI. The germline V and J ends were trimmed by 2 bases and 3 bases, with 13 bases remaining between them. The CDR3 loop spans 15 amino acids. CDR3 in DNA: TGTGCCAGCAGTTACGCGAACAGGGCCTACACTGAAGCTTTCTTT. This translates into CASSYANRAYTEAFF.